This paragraph covers one TCR beta chain sequence. The CDR3 totals 15 residues. With 3 bases clipped from V and 5 bases from J, the junction kept 4 bases outside the gene matches. Germline-derived CDR1 and CDR2 are SNHLY and FYNNEI. The study recruited people aged 18 to 89 years across around 24 US areas. Someone with COVID-19 had been met by exposed participants within 2 weeks before study entry. This sample was included in a study of blood T cell repertoires in COVID-19. Per the study methods: Counts of nucleated cells, estimated from reference gene primer amplification, were obtained. Clones were read by immunoSEQ multiplex PCR, and TCRdb kept only the in-frame ones, dropping some. D and trimming were read from the DNA, whereas the V and J calls and clone size are those reported in that table. The data show about 150,000 clones, around 87% seen once.

This chain joins TRBV2 and TRBJ2-2; TRBD1 aligns across 9 bases. The TCR comes from a woman in her thirties or forties who had been exposed to COVID-19. Sample: PBMCs or T cells enriched from blood (not recorded which). The CDR3 nucleotides are TGTGCCAGCAGTGACGGGACAGGGATGACCGGGGAGCTGTTTTTT. Protein: CASSDGTGMTGELFF.